The clone carrying this T cell receptor (beta chain) was counted once. What it binds is not known. The germline CDR1 and CDR2 sequences are SGHTS and YDEGEE. Deletions cut 4 bases from V and 2 bases from J, with 13 bases between. The CDR3 covers 16 residues. This specimen belongs to a study of cytomegalovirus exposure and HLA in healthy donors. Study-wide points: Further analysis was carried out later, and it showed several of the most significant clusters appearing linked to common viral pathogens. Data from an earlier analysis indicated that most TCR beta V segments were productive either about 90% or about 30% of the time. The listing of 160 or so TCR beta chains classed them as cytomegalovirus-associated. Reported performance of the classifier showed diagnosis of cytomegalovirus status with high specificity and sensitivity.

The study ran its PCR with 60 Vbeta and 13 Jbeta primers. Sequenced by immunoSEQ multiplex PCR; TCRdb stores in-frame clones only, minus some. The sample gives roughly 110,000 clones, about four fifths of which show up once; 2% to 3% is in the top ten. The sequencing input was PBMCs. The clonotype comes from a man younger than 40 in good health and CMV-seropositive. This rearrangement joins TRBV5-8 to TRBJ2-6; D is undetermined. The DNA of the CDR3 is TGTGCCAGCAGCGGGCCGCTGAACACTGGGGCCAACGTCCTGACTTTC. Amino acids: CASSGPLNTGANVLTF.